A single sample is the source of the 21 T cell receptor beta chains below, sequenced in a study of T cells after yellow fever vaccination. TCRdb re-analysed the 5' RACE reads in MiXCR, keeping a single row per CDR3 protein. Seen here are some 340,000 distinct CDR3 sequences, roughly 4% observed once, and the top ten hold around 25%. The starting material was PBMCs, obtained 5 days after the yellow fever booster vaccination. These receptors were taken from a man aged 18 to 29 who received the YFV17D yellow fever vaccine.

This clonotype counts as large. The chain employs TRBV15 and TRBJ2-2; 8 bases map to TRBD2. This CDR3 has 15 residues. After removal of 0 bases from V and 6 bases from J, the junction contained 3 bases not matched to a gene. CDR1 and CDR2 from the germline V gene are LNHNV and YYDKDF (reference sequence). The DNA for the CDR3 is TGTGCCACCAGCAGAGATACGGGGGGGCCCGGGGAGCTGTTTTTT. Its translation: CATSRDTGGPGELFF.

This clonotype has just a few counts. The chain is built from TRBV5-6 and TRBJ2-5, with D possibly being TRBD1 (5 bases). Germline lookup yields CDR1 SGHDT and CDR2 YYEEEE. CDR3 length equals 11 residues. V dropped 4 bases and J dropped 4 bases, with 5 bases sitting between them. Here the CDR3 DNA reads TGTGCCAGCAGCACAGGAGAGACCCAGTACTTC. Protein sequence: CASSTGETQYF.

This clonotype was found a few times. This rearrangement joins TRBV6-1 to TRBJ2-1, with D hard to call. This CDR3 region has 13 residues. CDR1 is MNHNS and CDR2 is SASEGT in the germline V gene. Trimming left V 6 bases short and J 4 bases short, with 10 bases between. In DNA form, the CDR3 reads TGTGCCAGCAGCCTGGTATTATACAATGAGCAGTTCTTC. Translating it yields CASSLVLYNEQFF.

This clonotype turned up a few times. CDR3 sequence: CATSDPDSLLNTGELFF. The CDR3 nucleotides read TGTGCCACCAGTGACCCTGACAGTCTTCTGAACACCGGGGAGCTGTTTTTT. The V and J genes are TRBV24-1 and TRBJ2-2, with a weak D call TRBD1 (5 bases). The V end was cut by 4 bases, the J end by 1 base, with 15 bases between. Germline CDR1 is KGHDR and CDR2 is SFDVKD. The CDR3 runs 17 residues.

V gene TRBV2 combines with J gene TRBJ2-5; the D is unclear. V lost 8 bases and J lost 5, with 9 bases in between. Germline lookup yields CDR1 SNHLY and CDR2 FYNNEI. The CDR3 spans 11 residues. The DNA for the CDR3 is TGTGCCAGCGTAGGACCGGAGACCCAGTACTTC. It encodes CASVGPETQYF.

There are a few counts of this clonotype. The gene calls are TRBV7-9 and TRBJ2-6; tentatively, D is TRBD2 (6 bases). The CDR3 is 19 amino acids. CDR1 SEHNR and CDR2 FQNEAQ come from the germline V gene (reference sequence). Deletions cut 6 bases from V and 3 bases from J, with 24 bases between. The CDR3 DNA sequence: TGTGCCAGCAGGACGGGGACTCTCCCAGATTTACTTGGGGCCAACGTCCTGACTTTC. It specifies CASRTGTLPDLLGANVLTF.

This clonotype came up many times. The genes are TRBV5-1 and TRBJ1-1; 11 bases map to TRBD1. Losses at the gene ends were 4 bases for V and 5 bases for J; bases not matched to a gene: 4. CDR3 length: 14 amino acids. Germline-derived CDR1 and CDR2 are SGHRS and YFSETQ. CDR3 nucleotides: TGCGCCAGCAGCAAGGACAGGGGGCCTACTGAAGCTTTCTTT. As protein: CASSKDRGPTEAFF.

This clonotype was observed many times. The chain links TRBV7-2 to TRBJ2-1; D is perhaps TRBD2 (6 bases). V lost 4 bases and J lost 4, with 14 bases in between. The CDR3 has 15 amino acids. Germline V gene lookup returns CDR1 SGHTA and CDR2 FQGNSA. The chain's CDR3 is CASSSATSRYNEQFF. The CDR3 DNA reads TGTGCCAGCAGCTCCGCCACTAGCCGATACAATGAGCAGTTCTTC.

This clonotype was seen ten or more times. This chain connects TRBV27 to TRBJ1-2, with D hard to call. The germline gives CDR1 MNHEY, CDR2 SMNVEV (reference sequence). V lost 7 bases, J lost 0 bases, and 9 bases lay in between. The CDR3 is 13 residues long. The CDR3 coding sequence is TGTGCCAGCATGGGCGGGACTAACTATGGCTACACCTTC. The encoded protein is CASMGGTNYGYTF.

This clonotype was picked up a small number of times. The rearrangement joins TRBV5-4 to TRBJ1-1; 9 bases are a match to TRBD1. The CDR3 spans 14 residues. J gave up 4 bases and V 4 bases, and 5 bases lay outside the gene matches. CDR1 is SGHNT and CDR2 is YYREEE in the germline V gene (reference sequence). As DNA, the CDR3 is TGTGCCAGCAGCCCGGACAGGGGAGCCACTGAAGCTTTCTTT. As protein: CASSPDRGATEAFF. Based on the CDR3 plus reference TRBV5-4 and TRBJ1-1, the full variable domain is ETGVTQSPTHLIKTRGQQVTLRCSSQSGHNTVSWYQQALGQGPQFIFQYYREEENGRGNFPPRFSGLQFPNYSSELNVNALELDDSALYLCASSPDRGATEAFFGQGTRLTVV.

This clonotype has ten or more counts. The V call is TRBV7-2, the J call TRBJ2-1, with D possibly being TRBD1 or TRBD2 (6 bases each). This CDR3 has 16 amino acids. The V end lost 1 base, the J end lost 9 bases, and 19 bases lay between the germline ends. Germline V lookup: CDR1 SGHTA, CDR2 FQGNSA. The CDR3 bases are TGTGCCAGCAGCTTAGAGTTTCCGGGGGCGGGCGGTGAGCAGTTCTTC. Residues: CASSLEFPGAGGEQFF.

The chain uses TRBV5-6 and TRBJ1-4; no clear D. Deletions cut 3 bases from V and 4 bases from J, with 4 bases between. CDR1 is SGHDT, CDR2 YYEEEE, per germline. The CDR3 loop spans 12 amino acids. The CDR3 region has the DNA TGTGCCAGCAGCTCCTTTAATGAAAAACTGTTTTTT. Amino acid sequence: CASSSFNEKLFF. Drawing the rest from reference TRBV5-6 and TRBJ1-4, the complete variable domain is DAGVTQSPTHLIKTRGQQVTLRCSPKSGHDTVSWYQQALGQGPQFIFQYYEEEERQRGNFPDRFSGHQFPNYSSELNVNALLLGDSALYLCASSSFNEKLFFGSGTQLSVL.

This clonotype was observed a handful of times. In DNA form, the CDR3 reads TGTGCCAGCACCTCGTGGGGCAGGTCCGCCTACGAGCAGTACTTC. This gives the protein CASTSWGRSAYEQYF. The chain uses TRBV28 and TRBJ2-7, with D possibly being TRBD1 (5 bases). The length of the CDR3 is 15 residues. With 7 bases removed from V and 2 bases from J, the gap between germline ends came to 18 bases. Looked up from germline, CDR1 is MDHEN and CDR2 is SYDVKM.

This rearrangement joins TRBV6-5 to TRBJ2-7; 7 bases line up with TRBD2. Looked up from germline, CDR1 is MNHEY and CDR2 is SVGAGI. This CDR3 contains 12 residues. V shed 6 bases and J 4 bases; nucleotides not matched to a gene: 3. The CDR3 nucleotides are TGTGCCAGCAGGGGAGGGGTTTACGAGCAGTACTTC. Translating gives CASRGGVYEQYF.

The chain couples TRBV20-1 to TRBJ1-2, with a possible D match to TRBD1 (5 bases). CDR1 and CDR2 (germline): DFQATT, SNEGSKA (reference sequence). This CDR3 spans 15 amino acids. Trimming left V 2 bases short and J 7 bases short, with 20 bases between. The CDR3 region is CSARFVSERGGGYTF. CDR3 nucleotides: TGCAGTGCTAGATTCGTTAGTGAACGGGGGGGTGGCTACACCTTC.

This chain joins TRBV6-5 and TRBJ1-2, with D perhaps TRBD1 (6 bases). Trimming cost V 4 bases and J 8 bases, with 14 bases left between them. The CDR3 loop spans 13 amino acids. The V gene's germline CDR1 is MNHEY and CDR2 SVGAGI. The CDR3 DNA is TGTGCCAGCAGTTTCCCGGGGGGGCTGGGCTACACCTTC. It codes for CASSFPGGLGYTF.

This clonotype was recorded many times. The chain's CDR3 is CASSLSGHEQFF. CDR3 in DNA: TGTGCCAGCAGCTTAAGCGGGCATGAGCAGTTCTTC. The genes are TRBV7-2 and TRBJ2-1; a possible D gene is TRBD2 (6 bases). CDR3 length equals 12 residues. The germline gives CDR1 SGHTA, CDR2 FQGNSA. Trimming left V 2 bases short and J 8 bases short, with 7 bases between.

This clonotype was counted between two and nine times. The chain links TRBV4-3 to TRBJ2-7; 10 nucleotides align to TRBD1. The V segment lost 0 bases and the J segment 3 bases; nucleotides outside the gene matches: 5. Germline CDR1 LGHNA, CDR2 YSLEER. CDR3 length: 16 residues. For the CDR3, the DNA is TGCGCCAGCAGCCAAGATAGTAGGACAGGGGGCTACGAGCAGTACTTC. Its translation is CASSQDSRTGGYEQYF.

In its sample, this clonotype was seen many times. The gene calls are TRBV15 and TRBJ2-5, with TRBD1 as a possible D gene (7 bases). Per germline, CDR1 LNHNV and CDR2 YYDKDF (reference sequence). The length of the CDR3 is 15 residues. Deletions cut 0 bases from V and 2 bases from J, with 10 bases between. The CDR3 sequence: CATSRDPGGQETQYF. The DNA of the CDR3 is TGTGCCACCAGCAGAGATCCAGGGGGGCAAGAGACCCAGTACTTC.

There are a few counts of this clonotype. This chain joins TRBV4-3 and TRBJ2-3, with 9 nucleotides matching TRBD2. The trim removed 0 bases at V and 0 bases at J, leaving 1 base unmatched. Germline CDR1 reads LGHNA; CDR2 reads YSLEER. The CDR3 sequence is 16 residues long. CDR3 amino acids: CASSQELAGSTDTQYF. The CDR3 coding sequence is TGCGCCAGCAGCCAAGAGCTAGCGGGGAGCACAGATACGCAGTATTTT.

This clonotype showed up just a few times. The chain employs TRBV6-5 and TRBJ2-5, with 7 bases identical to TRBD1. CDR1 is MNHEY, CDR2 SVGAGI, per germline. CDR3 size: 15 residues. V gave up 4 bases and J gave up 2 bases; unmatched junction bases: 7. CDR3 loop: CASSSWDREQETQYF. CDR3 DNA sequence: TGTGCCAGCAGTTCCTGGGACAGAGAACAAGAGACCCAGTACTTC.